The clone carrying this T cell receptor (beta chain) has a handful of counts. The method was immunoSEQ multiplex PCR; TCRdb's version includes in-frame clones alone and lacks a portion of them. Of more than 130,000 clones listed, roughly 90% are singletons. This sample is drawn from a study of blood T cell repertoires in COVID-19. The TCR comes from a man aged 50-60 years with active or convalescent COVID-19. Sequencing was performed on peripheral blood.

This chain's CDR3 is CAWSVRRGSSYEQYF. CDR3 bases: TGTGCCTGGAGTGTACGCCGGGGGAGCTCCTACGAGCAGTACTTC. The rearrangement links TRBV30 to TRBJ2-7; D is possibly TRBD2 (6 bases). Germline V gene lookup returns CDR1 GTSNPN and CDR2 SVGIG (reference sequence). The CDR3 loop spans 15 amino acids. V lost 0 bases and J 0 bases, leaving 12 bases between the germline ends.